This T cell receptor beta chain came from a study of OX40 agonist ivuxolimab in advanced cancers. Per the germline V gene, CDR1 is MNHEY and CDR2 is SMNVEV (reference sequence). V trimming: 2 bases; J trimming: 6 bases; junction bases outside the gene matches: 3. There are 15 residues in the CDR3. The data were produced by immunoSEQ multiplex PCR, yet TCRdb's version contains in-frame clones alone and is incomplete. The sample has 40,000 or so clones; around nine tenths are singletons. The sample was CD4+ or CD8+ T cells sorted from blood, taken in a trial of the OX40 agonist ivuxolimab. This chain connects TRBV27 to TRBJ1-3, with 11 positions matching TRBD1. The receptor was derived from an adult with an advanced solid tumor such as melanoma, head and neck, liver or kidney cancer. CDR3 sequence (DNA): TGTGCCAGCAGTTTAATAGGACAGGGGGCAAACACCATATATTTT. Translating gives CASSLIGQGANTIYF.